This is a list of T cell receptor beta chains from one sample in a study of vaccination and CD4 T cells after COVID-19. From the PCR reads, TCRdb called clonotypes with MiXCR, one entry per CDR3 protein. There are about 17,000 distinct CDR3 sequences in the sample; about three quarters occur only once, and about 16% lies in the top ten. No antigen has been assigned to these receptors. The sample taken for sequencing was CD4+ T cells from blood, cultured in vitro. These TCRs come from a human donor who had recovered from COVID-19. CDR3s include the opening cysteine and the closing phenylalanine or tryptophan. Each record gives: V gene, clone size, D gene, J gene, CDR3 DNA, CDR3 protein. The D gene is left open where the match is weak. Only part of the rows carry a size: once, few, many, or a class if the clone is expanded.

TRBV7-9	once	-	TRBJ2-5	TGTGCCAGCAGCTTAGGGTCCACCCAAGAGACCCAGTACTTC	CASSLGSTQETQYF
TRBV5-1	-	-	TRBJ1-1	TGCGCCAGCAGCCCGTCCGGGGGGAAAGGAAACACTGAAGCTTTCTTT	CASSPSGGKGNTEAFF
TRBV28	-	TRBD2	TRBJ2-5	TGTGCCAGCAGTCTCTCCGGGTTGAGCGGGAGTCGAGAGACCCAGTACTTC	CASSLSGLSGSRETQYF
TRBV20-1	once	-	TRBJ2-1	TGCAGTGCAGACCTAGGAACTAGCTCCTACAATGAGCAGTTCTTC	CSADLGTSSYNEQFF
TRBV15	-	-	TRBJ1-5	TGTGCCACCAGCAGAGATGCAGGGGTCAATCAGCCCCAGCATTTT	CATSRDAGVNQPQHF
TRBV20-1	-	-	TRBJ1-5	TGCAGTGCTAGCGATAGCAATCAGCCCCAGCATTTT	CSASDSNQPQHF
TRBV10-3	-	-	TRBJ2-7	TGTGCCATCAGTGAAAGTACGGGCGTCTACGAGCAGTACTTC	CAISESTGVYEQYF
TRBV5-4	-	TRBD1	TRBJ1-1	TGTGCCAGCAGCCCGAGGGGGCGCGAGGGGTACACTGAAGCTTTCTTT	CASSPRGREGYTEAFF
TRBV24-1	once	TRBD2	TRBJ2-7	TGTGCCACCAGTGATCCCTGGACTAGCGGGGGGGAGTCCTACGAGCAGTACTTC	CATSDPWTSGGESYEQYF
TRBV19	-	TRBD2	TRBJ2-2	TGTGCCAGTAAGCAAGCGGGAGTAAACACCGGGGAGCTGTTTTTT	CASKQAGVNTGELFF
TRBV7-8	-	-	TRBJ1-4	TGTGCCAGCAGCTTAAGGAGGCCCCAGGGTGAACTGTTTTTT	CASSLRRPQGELFF
TRBV1	-	-	TRBJ2-5	TGCACCAGCAGCCCCGACTTCGGGGCCGAGACCCAGTACTTC	CTSSPDFGAETQYF
TRBV20-1	-	-	TRBJ1-4	TGCAGTGCCATCAGCGCACGTGGGGCCCCGGGGGAAAAACTGTTTTTT	CSAISARGAPGEKLFF
TRBV20-1	few	TRBD1	TRBJ1-2	TGCAGTGCTCTTCGGACAGGGGATGGCTACACCTTC	CSALRTGDGYTF
TRBV19	-	-	TRBJ2-3	TGTGCCAGTCGTGATGGGCTATATGAAGATACGCAGTATTTT	CASRDGLYEDTQYF